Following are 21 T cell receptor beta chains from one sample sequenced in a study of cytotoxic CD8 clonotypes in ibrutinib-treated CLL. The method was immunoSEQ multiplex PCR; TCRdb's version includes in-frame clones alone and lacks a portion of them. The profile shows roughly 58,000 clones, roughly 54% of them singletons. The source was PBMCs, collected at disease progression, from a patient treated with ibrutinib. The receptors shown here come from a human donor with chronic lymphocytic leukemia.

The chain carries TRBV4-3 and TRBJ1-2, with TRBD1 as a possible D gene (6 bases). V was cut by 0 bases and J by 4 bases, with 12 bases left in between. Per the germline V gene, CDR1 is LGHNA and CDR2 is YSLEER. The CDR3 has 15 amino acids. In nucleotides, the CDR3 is TGCGCCAGCAGCCAAGATAGGGGGGGCTTCTATGGCTACACCTTC. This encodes CASSQDRGGFYGYTF.

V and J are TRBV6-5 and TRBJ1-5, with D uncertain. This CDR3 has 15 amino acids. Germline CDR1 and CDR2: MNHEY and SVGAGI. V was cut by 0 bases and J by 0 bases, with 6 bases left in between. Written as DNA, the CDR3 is TGTGCCAGCAGTTACTCGGCTTATAGCAATCAGCCCCAGCATTTT. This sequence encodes CASSYSAYSNQPQHF.

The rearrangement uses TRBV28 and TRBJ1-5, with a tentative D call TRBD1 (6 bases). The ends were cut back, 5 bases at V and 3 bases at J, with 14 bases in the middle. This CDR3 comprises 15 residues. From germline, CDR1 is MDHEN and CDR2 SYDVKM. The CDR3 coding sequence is TGTGCCAGCAGTCCACGGACAGCGGTCAATCAGCCCCAGCATTTT. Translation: CASSPRTAVNQPQHF.

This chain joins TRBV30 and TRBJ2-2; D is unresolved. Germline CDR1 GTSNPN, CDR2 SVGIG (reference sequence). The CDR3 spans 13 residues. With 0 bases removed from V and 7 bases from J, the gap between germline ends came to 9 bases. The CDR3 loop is CAWSVEGSGELFF. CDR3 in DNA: TGTGCCTGGAGTGTAGAAGGTAGCGGGGAGCTGTTTTTT.

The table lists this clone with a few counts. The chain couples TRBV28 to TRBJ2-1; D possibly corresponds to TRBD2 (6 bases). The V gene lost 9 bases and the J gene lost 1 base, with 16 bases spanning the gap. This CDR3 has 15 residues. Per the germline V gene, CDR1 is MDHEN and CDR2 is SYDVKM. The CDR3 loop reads CASNPGLASYNEQFF. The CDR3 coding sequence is TGTGCCAGTAACCCGGGGCTAGCGTCCTACAATGAGCAGTTCTTC.

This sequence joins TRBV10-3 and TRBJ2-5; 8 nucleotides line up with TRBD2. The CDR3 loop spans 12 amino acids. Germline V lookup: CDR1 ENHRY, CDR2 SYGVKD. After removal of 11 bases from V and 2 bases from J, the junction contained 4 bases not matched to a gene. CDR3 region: CAVAGTQETQYF. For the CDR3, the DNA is TGTGCCGTAGCGGGGACACAAGAGACCCAGTACTTC.

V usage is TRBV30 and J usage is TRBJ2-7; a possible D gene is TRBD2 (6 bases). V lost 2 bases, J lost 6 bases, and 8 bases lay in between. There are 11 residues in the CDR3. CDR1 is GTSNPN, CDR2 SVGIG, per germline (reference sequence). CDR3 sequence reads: CAWSTGGEQYF. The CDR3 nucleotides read TGTGCCTGGAGTACCGGGGGCGAGCAGTACTTC.

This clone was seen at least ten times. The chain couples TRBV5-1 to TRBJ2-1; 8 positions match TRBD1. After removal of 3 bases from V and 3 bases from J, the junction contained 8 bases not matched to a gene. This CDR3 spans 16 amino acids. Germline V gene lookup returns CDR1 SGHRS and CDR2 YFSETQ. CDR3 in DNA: TGCGCCAGCAGCTATCTTTCCGGGACAGGCTACAATGAGCAGTTCTTC. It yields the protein CASSYLSGTGYNEQFF.

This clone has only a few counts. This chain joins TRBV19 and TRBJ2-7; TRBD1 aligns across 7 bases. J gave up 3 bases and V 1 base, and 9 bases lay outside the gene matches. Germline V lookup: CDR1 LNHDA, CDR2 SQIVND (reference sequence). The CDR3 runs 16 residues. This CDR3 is CASSIATGVPLYEQYF. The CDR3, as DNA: TGTGCCAGTAGTATAGCCACAGGGGTGCCCCTCTACGAGCAGTACTTC.

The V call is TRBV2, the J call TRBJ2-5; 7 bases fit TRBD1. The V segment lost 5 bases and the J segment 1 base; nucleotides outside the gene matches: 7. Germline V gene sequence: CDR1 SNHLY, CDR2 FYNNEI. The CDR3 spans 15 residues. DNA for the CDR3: TGTGCCAGCAGTTCGTCGACAGGGCGCCAAGAGACCCAGTACTTC. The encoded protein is CASSSSTGRQETQYF.

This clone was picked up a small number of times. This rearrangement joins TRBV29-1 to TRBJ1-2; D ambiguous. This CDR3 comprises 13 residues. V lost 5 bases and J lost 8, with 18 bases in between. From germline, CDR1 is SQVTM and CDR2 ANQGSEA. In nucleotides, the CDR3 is TGCAGCGTTCAACAGTCAATACCCCAAGGCTACACCTTC. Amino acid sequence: CSVQQSIPQGYTF.

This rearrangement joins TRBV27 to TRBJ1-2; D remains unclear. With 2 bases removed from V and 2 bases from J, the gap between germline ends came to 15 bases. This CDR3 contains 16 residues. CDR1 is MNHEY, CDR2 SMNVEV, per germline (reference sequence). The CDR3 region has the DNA TGTGCCAGCAGTTTAGTACCGTCCCACGGCAACTATGGCTACACCTTC. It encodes CASSLVPSHGNYGYTF.

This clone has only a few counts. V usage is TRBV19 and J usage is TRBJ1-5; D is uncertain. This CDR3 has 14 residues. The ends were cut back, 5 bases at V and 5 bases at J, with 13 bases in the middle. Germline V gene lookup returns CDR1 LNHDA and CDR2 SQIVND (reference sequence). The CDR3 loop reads CASSWLHFDQPQHF. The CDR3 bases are TGTGCCAGTAGTTGGTTACACTTTGATCAGCCCCAGCATTTT.

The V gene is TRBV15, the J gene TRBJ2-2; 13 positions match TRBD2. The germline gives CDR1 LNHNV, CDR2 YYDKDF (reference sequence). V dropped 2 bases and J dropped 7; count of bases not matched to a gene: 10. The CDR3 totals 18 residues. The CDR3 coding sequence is TGTGCCACCAGCAGACCGGTACTAGCGGGGGGGCCGGTCGGGGAGCTGTTTTTT. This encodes CATSRPVLAGGPVGELFF.

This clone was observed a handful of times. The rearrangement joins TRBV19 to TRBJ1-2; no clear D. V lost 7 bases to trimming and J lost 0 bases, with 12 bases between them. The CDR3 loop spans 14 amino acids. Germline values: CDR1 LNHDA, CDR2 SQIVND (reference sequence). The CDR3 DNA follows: TGTGCCAGTACCCTCAGCCTTTCTAACTATGGCTACACCTTC. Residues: CASTLSLSNYGYTF.

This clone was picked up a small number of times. DNA for the CDR3: TGCGCCAGCAGCCAAGACCCCAAATCCTACGAGCAGTACTTC. Translation gives CASSQDPKSYEQYF. J is TRBJ2-7 and V is TRBV4-3; D gene uncertain. This CDR3 is 14 amino acids long. Germline CDR1 and CDR2: LGHNA and YSLEER. Trimming stripped 0 bases from V and 1 base from J, with 7 bases between.

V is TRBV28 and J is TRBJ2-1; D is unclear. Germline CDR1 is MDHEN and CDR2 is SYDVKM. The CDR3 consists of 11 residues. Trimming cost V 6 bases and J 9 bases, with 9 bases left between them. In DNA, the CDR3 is TGTGCCAGCAGCCTAGGGTCTGAGCAGTTCTTC. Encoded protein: CASSLGSEQFF.

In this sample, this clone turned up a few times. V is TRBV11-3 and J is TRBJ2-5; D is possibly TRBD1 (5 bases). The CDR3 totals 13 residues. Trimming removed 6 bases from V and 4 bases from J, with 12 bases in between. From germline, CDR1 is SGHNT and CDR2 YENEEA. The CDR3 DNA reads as TGTGCCAGCAGTTCCAGGGTGGCAGAGACCCAGTACTTC. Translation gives CASSSRVAETQYF.

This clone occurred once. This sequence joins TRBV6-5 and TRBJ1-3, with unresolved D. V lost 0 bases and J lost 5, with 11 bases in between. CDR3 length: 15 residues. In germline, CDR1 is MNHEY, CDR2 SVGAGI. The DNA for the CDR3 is TGTGCCAGCAGTTACTCGCCCGGGGAACGAAACACCATATATTTT. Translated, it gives CASSYSPGERNTIYF.

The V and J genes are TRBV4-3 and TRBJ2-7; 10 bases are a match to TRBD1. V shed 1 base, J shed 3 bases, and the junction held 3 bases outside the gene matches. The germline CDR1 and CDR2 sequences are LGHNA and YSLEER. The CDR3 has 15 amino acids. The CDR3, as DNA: TGCGCCAGCAGCCAAGCCGGGACAGGGGACTACGAGCAGTACTTC. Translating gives CASSQAGTGDYEQYF.

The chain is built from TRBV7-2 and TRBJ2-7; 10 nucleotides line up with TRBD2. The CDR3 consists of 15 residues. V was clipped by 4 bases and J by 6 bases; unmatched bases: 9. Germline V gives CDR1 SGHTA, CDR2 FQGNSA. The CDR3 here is CASSSLAGGGREQYF. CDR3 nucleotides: TGTGCCAGCAGCTCCTTAGCGGGAGGAGGACGCGAGCAGTACTTC.